This TCR beta chain was observed in a study of blood T cell repertoires in COVID-19. The overall study: Donors in the United States, Italy and Spain gave samples during acute or convalescent COVID-19. The cDNA or gDNA used as material had been derived from T cells, B-cell-depleted T cells, or PBMCs.

The CDR3 is 17 amino acids. This table comes from immunoSEQ multiplex PCR, and its TCRdb copy is limited to in-frame clones, with some not included. The sample gives approximately 150,000 clones, over 75% of which show up once; roughly 5% is in the top ten. Sequenced: PBMCs or T cells enriched from blood (not recorded which). The V gene is TRBV12-2, the J gene TRBJ2-7; TRBD1, the table's D call, lacks a check against the DNA. TRBV12-2 is given as a pseudogene. The clonotype originates from a woman in her forties with acute COVID-19. CDR3 loop: CASRPSAGDRGLPEQYF. Here the CDR3 DNA reads TGTGCAAGTCGCCCTAGCGCAGGGGACAGGGGGCTTCCCGAGCAGTACTTC.